Below, one T cell receptor beta chain is given with its context. As yet, its antigen is unknown. The germline CDR1 and CDR2 sequences are SGHVS and FQNEAQ. V was cut by 2 bases and J by 4 bases, with 15 bases left in between. This CDR3 is built from 15 residues. This sample is drawn from a study of CD8 T cells in ankylosing spondylitis. General study results and limits: The authors reported significant enrichment of disease-linked clones in matched ankylosing spondylitis synovial fluid. Ankylosing spondylitis blood appeared to be characterized by a TCR beta motif of roughly eight highly homologous variants.

Quantitative 5'-RACE with molecular barcodes generated TCR beta libraries. In TCRdb, the 5' RACE reads were re-called with MiXCR into one record per CDR3 protein. The data contain 250,000 to 400,000 distinct CDR3 sequences, around a tenth of them seen just once; the ten biggest clones take up roughly 9%. The receptor was derived from a female donor with ankylosing spondylitis or in good health (not recorded which). This rearrangement joins TRBV7-8 to TRBJ2-7, with D unclear. Source material: blood, either unsorted or a sorted T cell fraction (not recorded which). CDR3 DNA: TGTGCCAGCAGCTTACTCAGGAGCTCCTTTTACGAGCAGTACTTC. Translated: CASSLLRSSFYEQYF.